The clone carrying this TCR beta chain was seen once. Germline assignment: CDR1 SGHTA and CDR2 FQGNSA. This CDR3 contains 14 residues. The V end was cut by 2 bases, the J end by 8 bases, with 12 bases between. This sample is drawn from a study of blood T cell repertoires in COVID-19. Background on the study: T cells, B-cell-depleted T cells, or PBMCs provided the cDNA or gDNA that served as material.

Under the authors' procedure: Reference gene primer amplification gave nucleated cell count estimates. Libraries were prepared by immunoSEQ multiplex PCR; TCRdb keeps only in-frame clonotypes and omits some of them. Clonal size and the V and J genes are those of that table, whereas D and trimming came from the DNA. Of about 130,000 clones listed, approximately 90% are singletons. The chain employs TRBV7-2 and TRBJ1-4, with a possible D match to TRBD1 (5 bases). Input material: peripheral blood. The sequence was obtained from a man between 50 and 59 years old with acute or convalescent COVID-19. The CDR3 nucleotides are TGTGCCAGCAGCTTACAGGGAACAAGAGAAAAACTGTTTTTT. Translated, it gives CASSLQGTREKLFF.